One and the same sample provided the 29 T cell receptor beta chains below, sequenced in a study of response to subunit inactivated influenza vaccine. TCRdb analysed the RT-PCR reads with MiXCR anew, one entry per CDR3 protein. The top ten clones hold roughly 3.1% of a sample with around 530,000 distinct CDR3 sequences, about 15% of them seen once. The sequencing used CD4+ T cells sorted from PBMCs, collected around 25 months after vaccination. Receptor source: a man aged 50 to 75 who received an inactivated influenza vaccine.

This clonotype was seen more than once but under ten times. The chain recombines TRBV9 with TRBJ2-3; 8 bases agree with TRBD2. The germline V gene has CDR1 SGDLS and CDR2 YYNGEE. The CDR3 is made up of 15 amino acids. V trimming: 0 bases; J trimming: 3 bases; junction bases outside the gene matches: 3. The CDR3 spells CASSVAPGGTDTQYF. CDR3 in DNA: TGTGCCAGCAGCGTAGCACCGGGAGGGACAGATACGCAGTATTTT.

This clonotype was observed a handful of times. V is TRBV3-1 and J is TRBJ1-5; no clear D. This CDR3 spans 14 amino acids. The ends were cut back, 4 bases at V and 0 bases at J, with 7 bases in the middle. Per germline, CDR1 LGHDT and CDR2 YNNKEL (reference sequence). The CDR3 is CASSPLYSNQPQHF. DNA for the CDR3: TGTGCCAGCAGCCCGCTGTATAGCAATCAGCCCCAGCATTTT.

CDR3 loop: CASRPPGLNYGYTF. The CDR3 DNA reads TGTGCCAGCAGGCCACCGGGACTCAACTATGGCTACACCTTC. The chain uses TRBV5-6 and TRBJ1-2, with D possibly being TRBD1 (5 bases). Germline V gene data show CDR1 as SGHDT and CDR2 as YYEEEE. V lost 5 bases to trimming and J lost 2 bases, with 13 bases between them. The CDR3 runs to 14 residues. Drawing the rest from reference TRBV5-6 and TRBJ1-2, the complete variable domain is DAGVTQSPTHLIKTRGQQVTLRCSPKSGHDTVSWYQQALGQGPQFIFQYYEEEERQRGNFPDRFSGHQFPNYSSELNVNALLLGDSALYLCASRPPGLNYGYTFGSGTRLTVV.

The V gene is TRBV20-1, the J gene TRBJ1-2, with TRBD1 matching 7 bases. The germline V gene encodes CDR1 DFQATT and CDR2 SNEGSKA (reference sequence). The CDR3 loop spans 13 amino acids. The ends lost 6 bases at V and 2 bases at J; junction bases unmatched: 6. The CDR3 sequence: CSAPGTANYGYTF. CDR3 nucleotides: TGCAGTGCGCCCGGGACAGCAAACTATGGCTACACCTTC.

This clonotype was seen a few times. This chain links TRBV15 with TRBJ2-3, with D possibly TRBD2 on 5 matching bases. Trimming left V 2 bases short and J 5 bases short, with 8 bases between. This CDR3 contains 13 residues. Germline-derived CDR1 and CDR2 are LNHNV and YYDKDF (reference sequence). The CDR3, as DNA: TGTGCCACCAGCAGACGGGGTGGAGATACGCAGTATTTT. Protein: CATSRRGGDTQYF.

The chain uses TRBV4-2 and TRBJ2-3, with D possibly matching TRBD1 (6 bases). Germline V gene data show CDR1 as LGHNA and CDR2 as YNFKEQ. Trimming took off 5 bases at V and 5 bases at J, with 11 bases between the two ends. This CDR3 contains 13 residues. The CDR3 DNA is TGTGCCAGCAGCTCACAGGGAGTAGATACGCAGTATTTT. As protein: CASSSQGVDTQYF.

This rearrangement joins TRBV25-1 to TRBJ1-3, with D maybe TRBD1 (6 bases). CDR3 size: 14 residues. V gave up 2 bases and J gave up 9 bases, with 14 bases separating them. Germline lookup yields CDR1 MGHDK and CDR2 SYGVNS. This CDR3 reads CASSEPNPGATIYF. The CDR3, as DNA: TGTGCCAGCAGTGAACCCAATCCGGGGGCCACCATATATTTT.

This clonotype qualifies as medium-sized (0.01 to 0.1%). V gene TRBV29-1 combines with J gene TRBJ2-5; TRBD1 is a possible D gene (5 bases). The ends were cut back, 3 bases at V and 1 base at J, with 6 bases in the middle. Germline assignment: CDR1 SQVTM and CDR2 ANQGSEA. The CDR3 covers 12 residues. The CDR3 coding sequence is TGCAGCGTTGACAGGGCCCAAGAGACCCAGTACTTC. Translation gives CSVDRAQETQYF.

This clonotype was seen at least ten times. The chain has TRBV20-1 and TRBJ2-7, with TRBD2 matching over 13 bases. The V gene's germline CDR1 is DFQATT and CDR2 SNEGSKA (reference sequence). This CDR3 spans 17 amino acids. The V segment lost 6 bases and the J segment 5 bases; nucleotides outside the gene matches: 16. CDR3 coding DNA: TGCAGTGCCCGGGGGGGGACTAGCGGGACCGCTGGTCACGAGCAGTACTTC. This codes for CSARGGTSGTAGHEQYF.

This clonotype was found many times. The genes are TRBV20-1 and TRBJ2-3; 11 bases match TRBD2. CDR1 and CDR2 from the germline V gene are DFQATT and SNEGSKA (reference sequence). The junction had 15 bases not matched to a gene; V was cut back by 6 bases and J by 4 bases. The CDR3 totals 17 residues. The DNA of the CDR3 is TGCAGTGCCAAAACTAGCGGGAGAGGATCCGGCGCAGATACGCAGTATTTT. Amino acids: CSAKTSGRGSGADTQYF.

This clonotype was observed a handful of times. The genes are TRBV20-1 and TRBJ2-7; 13 bases match TRBD2. Trimming took 6 bases from V and 3 from J; bases not matched to a gene: 2. The CDR3 is 13 amino acids. CDR1 is DFQATT, CDR2 SNEGSKA, per germline (reference sequence). DNA of the CDR3: TGCAGTGCAGGACTAGCGGGGGTCTACGAGCAGTACTTC. Translating it yields CSAGLAGVYEQYF.

This clonotype was observed a handful of times. The gene calls are TRBV4-3 and TRBJ2-4, with TRBD1 matching 9 bases. The V segment lost 1 base and the J segment 2 bases; nucleotides outside the gene matches: 3. Germline loops: CDR1 LGHNA, CDR2 YSLEER. This CDR3 is built from 16 residues. This chain's CDR3 is CASSQGDRATKNIQYF. The DNA for the CDR3 is TGCGCCAGCAGCCAAGGGGACAGGGCCACCAAAAACATTCAGTACTTC.

This clonotype occurred a few times. This chain connects TRBV7-2 to TRBJ2-5; maybe TRBD2 (6 bases). CDR1 and CDR2 (germline): SGHTA, FQGNSA. Trimming pared 1 base from V and 10 bases from J, leaving 16 bases between. CDR3 length: 14 amino acids. The CDR3 coding sequence is TGTGCCAGCAGCTTAGTGGTAGCGGCAGAGGACCAGTACTTC. It encodes CASSLVVAAEDQYF.

The chain combines TRBV9 with TRBJ2-1; 11 nucleotides match TRBD2. The V gene's germline CDR1 is SGDLS and CDR2 YYNGEE. The CDR3 spans 17 residues. Trimming at V came to 0 bases and at J to 12 bases, leaving 14 bases not matched to a gene. Here the CDR3 reads CASSVGTSGLLGYGQFF. The CDR3 coding sequence is TGTGCCAGCAGCGTAGGGACTAGCGGGCTATTGGGGTATGGGCAGTTCTTC.

The rearrangement links TRBV29-1 to TRBJ2-7, with TRBD1 identical over 8 bases. The germline gives CDR1 SQVTM, CDR2 ANQGSEA. V was pared by 2 bases and J by 3 bases, with 6 bases of the junction left unmatched. The CDR3 is made up of 14 amino acids. CDR3 loop: CSVEIQGQVYEQYF. DNA of the CDR3: TGCAGCGTTGAAATCCAGGGACAGGTCTACGAGCAGTACTTC.

There are a few counts of this clonotype. The gene calls are TRBV5-1 and TRBJ2-1, with 7 positions matching TRBD2. Germline CDR1 is SGHRS and CDR2 is YFSETQ. Losses at the gene ends were 4 bases for V and 8 bases for J; bases not matched to a gene: 6. The CDR3 is 13 residues long. DNA for the CDR3: TGCGCCAGCAGCATAGGACTAGACTATGAGCAGTTCTTC. It is translated as CASSIGLDYEQFF.

The V gene is TRBV11-2, the J gene TRBJ2-3; the match to TRBD2 covers 9 bases. Germline CDR1 and CDR2: SGHAT and FQNNGV. The CDR3 runs to 19 residues. Trimming at V came to 1 base and at J to 0 bases, leaving 11 bases not matched to a gene. The CDR3 sequence: CASSLVFLSGGSSTDTQYF. Here the CDR3 DNA reads TGTGCCAGCAGCTTAGTCTTCCTCAGCGGGGGGTCTAGCACAGATACGCAGTATTTT.

The CDR3, as DNA: TGCGCCAGCAGCTTGAGGCTAGCGCCCAATGAGCAGTTCTTC. This gives the protein CASSLRLAPNEQFF. This chain connects TRBV5-1 to TRBJ2-1; a weak D match, TRBD2 (6 bases). Germline-derived CDR1 and CDR2 are SGHRS and YFSETQ. The CDR3 extends over 14 amino acids. The ends were cut back, 1 base at V and 6 bases at J, with 11 bases in the middle.

The table lists this clonotype with a few counts. The genes are TRBV7-2 and TRBJ2-5; D gene unclear. The CDR3 spans 15 residues. V was pared by 1 base and J by 4 bases, with 13 bases between. Germline V gene data show CDR1 as SGHTA and CDR2 as FQGNSA. In nucleotides, the CDR3 is TGTGCCAGCAGCTTAGGGCGGTGGGGAAGAGAGACCCAGTACTTC. Translation gives CASSLGRWGRETQYF.

The V and J genes are TRBV20-1 and TRBJ2-7; tentative D call: TRBD1 (6 bases). The V gene lost 7 bases and the J gene lost 2 bases, with 15 bases spanning the gap. There are 13 residues in the CDR3. Looked up from germline, CDR1 is DFQATT and CDR2 is SNEGSKA (reference sequence). CDR3 region: CSVDGGSTYEQYF. The CDR3 bases are TGCAGTGTAGATGGGGGCAGCACCTACGAGCAGTACTTC.

This clonotype was found a few times. The chain carries TRBV20-1 and TRBJ1-2; no firm D call. V lost 1 base and J lost 3, with 12 bases in between. Looked up from germline, CDR1 is DFQATT and CDR2 is SNEGSKA (reference sequence). The CDR3 runs 14 residues. The chain's CDR3 is CSARGPRVDYGYTF. As DNA, the CDR3 is TGCAGTGCTAGAGGACCCCGGGTAGACTATGGCTACACCTTC.

This clonotype was counted only a few times. This chain links TRBV29-1 with TRBJ1-4; 12 nucleotides agree with TRBD1. Germline V gene data show CDR1 as SQVTM and CDR2 as ANQGSEA. V dropped 7 bases and J dropped 2; count of bases not matched to a gene: 5. The CDR3 runs to 15 residues. The CDR3 reads CSARGTGGTNEKLFF. The CDR3, as DNA: TGCAGCGCGAGAGGGACAGGGGGCACTAATGAAAAACTGTTTTTT.

This clonotype was picked up a small number of times. This chain connects TRBV3-1 to TRBJ1-1, with D unresolved. CDR3 length equals 15 residues. Germline loops: CDR1 LGHDT, CDR2 YNNKEL (reference sequence). V was cut by 5 bases and J by 6 bases, with 19 bases left in between. CDR3 sequence reads: CASSSPAVRRAEAFF. The CDR3, as DNA: TGTGCCAGCAGCTCCCCTGCGGTACGACGGGCTGAAGCTTTCTTT.

The CDR3, as DNA: TGTGCCACCAGCAGGTGGGACAGTGGGGAAGAGACCCAGTACTTC. Residues: CATSRWDSGEETQYF. This chain connects TRBV15 to TRBJ2-5, with TRBD1 matching 7 bases. V was pared by 3 bases and J by 3 bases, with 7 bases of the junction left unmatched. Germline CDR1 and CDR2: LNHNV and YYDKDF (reference sequence). The CDR3 is 15 amino acids. The variable domain in full, with the rest retrieved from reference TRBV15 and TRBJ2-5, is DAMVIQNPRYQVTQFGKPVTLSCSQTLNHNVMYWYQQKSSQAPKLLFHYYDKDFNNEADTPDNFQSRRPNTSFCFLDIRSPGLGDTAMYLCATSRWDSGEETQYFGPGTRLLVL.

The J gene is TRBJ2-7, the V gene TRBV10-3; D may be TRBD1 or TRBD2 (5 bases each). The CDR3 is 14 amino acids. Germline V gene lookup returns CDR1 ENHRY and CDR2 SYGVKD. V lost 5 bases and J 0 bases, leaving 11 bases between the germline ends. The CDR3, as DNA: TGTGCCATCAGTACTACGGGACGCTCCTACGAGCAGTACTTC. The encoded protein is CAISTTGRSYEQYF.

This clonotype occurred many times. This chain joins TRBV20-1 and TRBJ2-3; possibly TRBD1 or TRBD2 for D (5 bases each). The V gene lost 0 bases and the J gene lost 0 bases, with 13 bases spanning the gap. This CDR3 is built from 16 residues. Per germline, CDR1 DFQATT and CDR2 SNEGSKA (reference sequence). CDR3 DNA sequence: TGCAGTGCTAGAGAATACCGGGACCGAAGCACAGATACGCAGTATTTT. Protein: CSAREYRDRSTDTQYF.

This clonotype was detected only a few times. The chain links TRBV3-1 to TRBJ2-3, with 12 bases aligning to TRBD2. Germline V gene sequence: CDR1 LGHDT, CDR2 YNNKEL (reference sequence). This CDR3 region has 16 residues. The ends lost 4 bases at V and 3 bases at J; junction bases unmatched: 5. The CDR3 DNA is TGTGCCAGCAGCCGCAGACTAGCGGGAGCAACAGATACGCAGTATTTT. Translated: CASSRRLAGATDTQYF.

This clonotype showed up many times. The CDR3 spells CATSGLGAGTDTQYF. The CDR3 DNA sequence: TGTGCCACCAGTGGGCTCGGAGCGGGCACAGATACGCAGTATTTT. The rearrangement links TRBV24-1 to TRBJ2-3; perhaps TRBD2 as D (5 bases). Per the germline V gene, CDR1 is KGHDR and CDR2 is SFDVKD. V was trimmed by 5 bases and J by 1 base, leaving 12 bases between them. CDR3 length equals 15 residues.

This clonotype was seen a few times. The chain couples TRBV29-1 to TRBJ2-1; D might be TRBD2 (8 bases). Germline V gene data show CDR1 as SQVTM and CDR2 as ANQGSEA. The CDR3 runs 14 residues. Trimming took 3 bases from V and 5 from J, leaving 14 bases between them. Here the CDR3 reads CSVDTSGQDNEQFF. In DNA form, the CDR3 reads TGCAGCGTTGACACTAGCGGACAGGACAATGAGCAGTTCTTC.